Following are 18 T cell receptor beta chains from one sample sequenced in a study of radiotherapy plus CTLA-4 blockade in lung cancer. TCRdb's copy holds only in-frame clones and misses some; the assay was immunoSEQ multiplex PCR. The top ten hold under 5.5% of the sample, which has 75,000 to 100,000 clones, 88% seen once. Sequenced here: peripheral blood, sampled from a patient treated with radiotherapy plus ipilimumab. These receptor sequences come from a human donor with non-small cell lung cancer that progressed on radiotherapy plus ipilimumab.

CDR3 region: CASSQGAEAFF. CDR3 DNA: TGTGCCAGCTCACAGGGGGCGGAAGCTTTCTTT. This sequence joins TRBV18 and TRBJ1-1; 7 bases agree with TRBD1. The length of the CDR3 is 11 residues. Per the germline V gene, CDR1 is KGHSH and CDR2 is LQKENI. The trim removed 4 bases at V and 8 bases at J, leaving 1 base unmatched.

The V and J genes are TRBV6-1 and TRBJ2-7, with 12 bases identical to TRBD2. The CDR3 contains 13 residues. Germline values: CDR1 MNHNS, CDR2 SASEGT. V lost 10 bases and J lost 3; bases outside the gene matches: 4. The CDR3: CANETSGGYEQYF. CDR3 coding DNA: TGTGCCAACGAGACTAGCGGGGGCTACGAGCAGTACTTC.

The gene calls are TRBV27 and TRBJ2-7, with a possible D match to TRBD1 (6 bases). V lost 2 bases and J lost 0, with 11 bases in between. The CDR3 loop spans 15 amino acids. Germline lookup yields CDR1 MNHEY and CDR2 SMNVEV (reference sequence). In nucleotides, the CDR3 is TGTGCCAGCAGTTTACACAAAGGGGGCTCCTACGAGCAGTACTTC. Amino acid sequence: CASSLHKGGSYEQYF.

This clone occurred once. V and J are TRBV27 and TRBJ2-2, with D tentatively TRBD1 or TRBD2 (6 bases each). There are 12 residues in the CDR3. The germline gives CDR1 MNHEY, CDR2 SMNVEV (reference sequence). Between the trimmed V and J ends, which lost 10 bases and 6 bases, there was a span of 12 bases. The CDR3 DNA reads as TGTGCCATCAGGGGCGGGGCCGGGGAGCTGTTTTTT. Translation gives CAIRGGAGELFF.

In this sample, this clone turned up a few times. The J gene is TRBJ2-2, the V gene TRBV7-9, with no clear D. The CDR3 has 16 residues. Germline assignment: CDR1 SEHNR and CDR2 FQNEAQ (reference sequence). Trimming stripped 5 bases from V and 0 bases from J, with 13 bases between. CDR3 DNA sequence: TGTGCCAGCAGCGCTGCAGGAAGGGCGAACACCGGGGAGCTGTTTTTT. This codes for CASSAAGRANTGELFF. Complete variable domain (other parts from reference TRBV7-9 and TRBJ2-2): DTGVSQNPRHKITKRGQNVTFRCDPISEHNRLYWYRQTLGQGPEFLTYFQNEAQLEKSRLLSDRFSAERPKGSFSTLEIQRTEQGDSAMYLCASSAAGRANTGELFFGEGSRLTVL.

The chain uses TRBV27 and TRBJ2-3; D is perhaps TRBD2 (5 bases). The CDR3 is 18 amino acids. CDR1 and CDR2 from the germline V gene are MNHEY and SMNVEV (reference sequence). V dropped 5 bases and J dropped 3 bases, with 24 bases sitting between them. The CDR3 sequence: CASSQTKPGYRLTDTQYF. Written as DNA, the CDR3 is TGTGCCAGCAGTCAGACAAAACCGGGATACCGGCTAACAGATACGCAGTATTTT.

This chain connects TRBV5-1 to TRBJ2-1, with unresolved D. Trimming cost V 3 bases and J 10 bases, with 11 bases left between them. Germline lookup yields CDR1 SGHRS and CDR2 YFSETQ. This CDR3 has 12 residues. The CDR3 protein is CASSSTSLEQFF. DNA of the CDR3: TGCGCCAGCAGCTCCACCTCGTTGGAGCAGTTCTTC.

The chain uses TRBV5-5 and TRBJ2-3, with D unclear. V was trimmed by 2 bases and J by 2 bases, leaving 3 bases between them. Germline CDR1 SGHKS, CDR2 YYEKEE (reference sequence). The CDR3 loop spans 12 amino acids. CDR3 loop: CASSFTTDTQYF. The CDR3 DNA is TGTGCCAGCAGCTTCACCACAGATACGCAGTATTTT.

This clone has more than one count but fewer than ten. V is TRBV5-1 and J is TRBJ1-1; 8 bases match TRBD1. The CDR3 is made up of 16 amino acids. The junction had 10 bases not matched to a gene; V was cut back by 4 bases and J by 2 bases. Germline V gene lookup returns CDR1 SGHRS and CDR2 YFSETQ. The chain's CDR3 is CASSPQTGAFNTEAFF. The CDR3 bases are TGCGCCAGCAGCCCCCAGACAGGGGCCTTTAACACTGAAGCTTTCTTT.

The V and J genes are TRBV10-2 and TRBJ2-2; D not resolved. This CDR3 is built from 15 residues. The germline CDR1 and CDR2 sequences are WSHSY and SAAADI. Trimming removed 5 bases from V and 1 base from J, with 11 bases in between. CDR3 nucleotide sequence: TGCGCCAGCAGTCATAGGATGCAGAACACCGGGGAGCTGTTTTTT. It encodes CASSHRMQNTGELFF.

This sequence joins TRBV6-1 and TRBJ1-5; possibly TRBD1 for D (5 bases). The V and J ends lost 4 bases and 0 bases respectively, with 16 bases between them. Germline V CDR1 and CDR2: MNHNS, SASEGT. The length of the CDR3 is 17 residues. The CDR3 DNA reads as TGTGCCAGCAGTGGGACACGGGGAGAATATAGCAATCAGCCCCAGCATTTT. Its protein product is CASSGTRGEYSNQPQHF.

The V call is TRBV5-1, the J call TRBJ1-4; D call uncertain. CDR1 and CDR2 (germline): SGHRS, YFSETQ. V was cut by 0 bases and J by 12 bases, with 15 bases left in between. This CDR3 is built from 14 residues. The CDR3, as DNA: TGCGCCAGCAGCTTGGCCCCCCCCATAAGGGAACTGTTTTTT. Amino acids: CASSLAPPIRELFF.

The chain links TRBV15 to TRBJ2-5; the match to TRBD2 covers 9 bases. V gave up 0 bases and J gave up 6 bases; unmatched junction bases: 8. The CDR3 sequence is 16 residues long. The germline CDR1 and CDR2 sequences are LNHNV and YYDKDF (reference sequence). The CDR3 sequence is CATSRDRGSGRQTQYF. The CDR3 DNA follows: TGTGCCACCAGCAGAGATCGGGGTAGCGGGAGACAGACCCAGTACTTC.

The V gene is TRBV6-6, the J gene TRBJ1-1; 7 bases are a match to TRBD1. The trim removed 2 bases at V and 1 base at J, leaving 4 bases unmatched. The CDR3 covers 15 residues. Germline V lookup: CDR1 MNHNY, CDR2 SVGAGI (reference sequence). The CDR3: CASSYPGQQNTEAFF. The CDR3 DNA reads TGTGCCAGCAGTTACCCGGGACAGCAGAACACTGAAGCTTTCTTT.

The chain has TRBV7-9 and TRBJ1-5; D uncertain. Germline values: CDR1 SEHNR, CDR2 FQNEAQ (reference sequence). The CDR3 sequence is 15 residues long. Deletions cut 0 bases from V and 3 bases from J, with 9 bases between. In nucleotides, the CDR3 is TGTGCCAGCAGCTTAGCAACTGGATTCAATCAGCCCCAGCATTTT. This gives the protein CASSLATGFNQPQHF.

The chain recombines TRBV28 with TRBJ1-2, with D possibly matching TRBD1 (6 bases). The CDR3 sequence is 15 residues long. Germline CDR1 reads MDHEN; CDR2 reads SYDVKM. Deletions cut 9 bases from V and 8 bases from J, with 25 bases between. The CDR3: CASGAWDIPSGGYTF. The CDR3 nucleotides read TGTGCCAGTGGGGCCTGGGACATTCCCTCGGGGGGCTACACCTTC.

In nucleotides, the CDR3 is TGTGCCAGCAGTGAAGGGGACAGTGGCTATGGCTACACCTTC. Protein: CASSEGDSGYGYTF. The chain links TRBV6-5 to TRBJ1-2, with 7 bases matching TRBD1. V was clipped by 5 bases and J by 4 bases; unmatched bases: 7. The CDR3 covers 14 residues. Germline V gene data show CDR1 as MNHEY and CDR2 as SVGAGI.

V gene TRBV27 combines with J gene TRBJ2-4, with D maybe TRBD1 (6 bases). With 4 bases removed from V and 0 bases from J, the gap between germline ends came to 10 bases. This CDR3 spans 15 amino acids. Germline loops: CDR1 MNHEY, CDR2 SMNVEV (reference sequence). CDR3 in amino acids: CASSSGELAKNIQYF. The CDR3 bases are TGTGCCAGCAGTTCAGGGGAGCTAGCCAAAAACATTCAGTACTTC.